The clone carrying this TCR beta chain was detected ten times or more. This specimen belongs to a study of T cell repertoires in cytomegalovirus infection. Study in general: Signatures in public TCR beta sequences pointed to both CMV infection and matching HLA type.

TCRdb used MiXCR to reprocess the reads, holding one entry per CDR3 protein. Of some 180,000 distinct CDR3 sequences in the sample, roughly 9% were seen once. The CDR3 is 16 residues long. Trimming cost V 5 bases and J 0 bases; bases outside gene matches: 9. The germline CDR1 and CDR2 sequences are SGHTA and FQGNSA. Input material: PBMCs. This sequence originates from a human donor in good health (CMV status not recorded). Some clones in this sample may be carry-over from other donors' samples. The V and J genes are TRBV7-2 and TRBJ1-1, with 7 bases lining up with TRBD1. CDR3 in DNA: TGTGCCAGCAGCGGTACCGGGACAGAGATGAACACTGAAGCTTTCTTT. It encodes CASSGTGTEMNTEAFF.